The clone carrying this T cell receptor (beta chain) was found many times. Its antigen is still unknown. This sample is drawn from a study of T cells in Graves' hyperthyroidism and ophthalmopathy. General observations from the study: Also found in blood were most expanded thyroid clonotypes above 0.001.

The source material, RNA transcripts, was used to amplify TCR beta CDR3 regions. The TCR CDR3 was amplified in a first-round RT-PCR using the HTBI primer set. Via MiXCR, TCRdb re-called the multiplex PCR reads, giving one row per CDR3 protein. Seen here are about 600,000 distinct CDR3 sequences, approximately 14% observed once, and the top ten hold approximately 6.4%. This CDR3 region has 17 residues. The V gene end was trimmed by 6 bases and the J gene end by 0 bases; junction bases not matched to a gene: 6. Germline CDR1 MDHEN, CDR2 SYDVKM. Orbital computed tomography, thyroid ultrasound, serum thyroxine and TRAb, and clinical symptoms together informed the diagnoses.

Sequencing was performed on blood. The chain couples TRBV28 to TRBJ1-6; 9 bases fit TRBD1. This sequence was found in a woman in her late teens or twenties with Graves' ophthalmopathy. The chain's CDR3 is CASSPGTGSSYNSPLHF. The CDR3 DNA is TGTGCCAGCAGCCCCGGGACAGGGAGCTCCTATAATTCACCCCTCCACTTT.